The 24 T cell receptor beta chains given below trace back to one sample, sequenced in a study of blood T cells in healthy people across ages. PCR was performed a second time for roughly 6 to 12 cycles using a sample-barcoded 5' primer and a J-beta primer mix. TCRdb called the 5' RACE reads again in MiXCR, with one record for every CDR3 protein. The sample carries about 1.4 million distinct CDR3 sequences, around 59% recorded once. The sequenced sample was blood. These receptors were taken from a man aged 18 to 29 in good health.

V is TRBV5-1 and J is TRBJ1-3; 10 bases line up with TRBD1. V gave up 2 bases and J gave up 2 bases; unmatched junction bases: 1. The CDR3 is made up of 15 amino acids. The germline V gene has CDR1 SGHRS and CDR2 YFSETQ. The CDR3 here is CASSLGQGAGNTIYF. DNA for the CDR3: TGCGCCAGCAGCTTAGGACAGGGGGCTGGAAACACCATATATTTT.

The CDR3 here is CASSEGWRGQNEQYF. CDR3 DNA: TGTGCCAGCAGTGAAGGCTGGCGGGGGCAGAACGAGCAGTACTTC. J is TRBJ2-7 and V is TRBV2, with a tentative D call TRBD2 (7 bases). Trimming pared 1 base from V and 5 bases from J, leaving 15 bases between. This CDR3 contains 15 residues. Germline loops: CDR1 SNHLY, CDR2 FYNNEI.

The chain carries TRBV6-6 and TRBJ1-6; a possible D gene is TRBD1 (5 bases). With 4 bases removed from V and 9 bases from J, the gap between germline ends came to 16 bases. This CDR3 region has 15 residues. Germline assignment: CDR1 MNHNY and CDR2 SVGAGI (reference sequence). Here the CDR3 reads CASSCEAQGGSPLHF. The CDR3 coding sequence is TGTGCCAGCAGTTGCGAGGCGCAGGGTGGTTCACCCCTCCACTTT.

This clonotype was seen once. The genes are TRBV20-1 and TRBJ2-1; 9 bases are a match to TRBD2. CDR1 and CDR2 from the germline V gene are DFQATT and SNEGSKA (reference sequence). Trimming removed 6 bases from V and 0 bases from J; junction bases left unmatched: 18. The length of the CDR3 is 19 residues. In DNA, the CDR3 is TGCAGTGCCACCCTAGGGCTAGCGGGACAAGGAAGCTCCTACAATGAGCAGTTCTTC. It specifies CSATLGLAGQGSSYNEQFF.

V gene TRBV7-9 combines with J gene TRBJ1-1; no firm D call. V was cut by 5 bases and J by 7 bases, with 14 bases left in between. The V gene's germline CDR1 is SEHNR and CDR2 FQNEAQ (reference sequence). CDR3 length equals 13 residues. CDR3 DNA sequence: TGTGCCAGCAGCCCCCGGGCCAGCTTTGAAGCTTTCTTT. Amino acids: CASSPRASFEAFF.

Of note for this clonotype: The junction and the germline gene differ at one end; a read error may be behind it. The CDR3 DNA sequence: TGTGCCAGAAGTTTCGTTCTGGCGGCCCCGGGACCAATGGGGTACGAGCAGTACTTC. Amino acid sequence: CARSFVLAAPGPMGYEQYF. The rearrangement uses TRBV28 and TRBJ2-7; D possibly matches TRBD1 or TRBD2 (5 bases each). CDR1 is MDHEN, CDR2 SYDVKM, per germline. The CDR3 contains 19 residues.

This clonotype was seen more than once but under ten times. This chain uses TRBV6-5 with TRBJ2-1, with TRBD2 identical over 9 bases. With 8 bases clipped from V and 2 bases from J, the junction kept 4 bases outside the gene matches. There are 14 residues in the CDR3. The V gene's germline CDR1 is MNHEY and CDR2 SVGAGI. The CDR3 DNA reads TGTGCCAGCGGCCTAGCGGGACCCTACAATGAGCAGTTCTTC. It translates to CASGLAGPYNEQFF.

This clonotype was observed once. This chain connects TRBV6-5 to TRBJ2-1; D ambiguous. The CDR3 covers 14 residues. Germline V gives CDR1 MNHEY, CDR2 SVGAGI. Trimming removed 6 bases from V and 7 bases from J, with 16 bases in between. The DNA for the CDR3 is TGTGCCAGCAGCCCGCCCGGGTGGTTTAATGAGCAGTTCTTC. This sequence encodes CASSPPGWFNEQFF.

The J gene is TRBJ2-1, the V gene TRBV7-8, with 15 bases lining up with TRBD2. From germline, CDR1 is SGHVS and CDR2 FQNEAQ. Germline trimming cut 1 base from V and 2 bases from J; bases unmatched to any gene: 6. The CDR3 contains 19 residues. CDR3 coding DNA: TGTGCCAGCAGCTTAGTAGGACTAGCGGGAGGGACCCCCTACAATGAGCAGTTCTTC. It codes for CASSLVGLAGGTPYNEQFF.

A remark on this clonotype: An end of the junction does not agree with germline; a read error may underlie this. The CDR3, as DNA: TGTGCCAGCAGCAAAGACCGGGTTATGCGCGACGAGCAGTACTTC. Its translation: CASSKDRVMRDEQYF. The rearrangement links TRBV14 to TRBJ2-7, with D uncertain. The CDR3 spans 15 residues. CDR1 and CDR2 from the germline V gene are SGHDN and FVKESK.

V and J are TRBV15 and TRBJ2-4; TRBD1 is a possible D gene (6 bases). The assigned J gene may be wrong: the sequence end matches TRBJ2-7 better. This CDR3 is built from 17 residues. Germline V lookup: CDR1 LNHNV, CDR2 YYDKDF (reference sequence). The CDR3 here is CATSRDLTGIGVGEQYF. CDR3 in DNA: TGTGCCACCAGCAGAGACTTAACAGGGATAGGGGTTGGCGAGCAGTACTTC.

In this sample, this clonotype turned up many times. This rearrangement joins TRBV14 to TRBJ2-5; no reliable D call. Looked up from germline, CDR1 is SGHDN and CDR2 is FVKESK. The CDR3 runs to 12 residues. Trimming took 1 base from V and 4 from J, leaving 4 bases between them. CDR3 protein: CASSQVRETQYF. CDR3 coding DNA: TGTGCCAGCAGCCAAGTTAGAGAGACCCAGTACTTC. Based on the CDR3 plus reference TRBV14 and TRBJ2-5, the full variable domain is EAGVTQFPSHSVIEKGQTVTLRCDPISGHDNLYWYRRVMGKEIKFLLHFVKESKQDESGMPNNRFLAERTGGTYSTLKVQPAELEDSGVYFCASSQVRETQYFGPGTRLLVL.

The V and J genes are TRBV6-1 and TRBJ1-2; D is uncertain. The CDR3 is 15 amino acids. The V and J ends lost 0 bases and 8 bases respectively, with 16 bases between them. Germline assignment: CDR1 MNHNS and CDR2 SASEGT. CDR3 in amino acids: CASSEARAPLAGYTF. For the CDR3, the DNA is TGTGCCAGCAGTGAAGCCCGGGCCCCCCTGGCCGGCTACACCTTC.

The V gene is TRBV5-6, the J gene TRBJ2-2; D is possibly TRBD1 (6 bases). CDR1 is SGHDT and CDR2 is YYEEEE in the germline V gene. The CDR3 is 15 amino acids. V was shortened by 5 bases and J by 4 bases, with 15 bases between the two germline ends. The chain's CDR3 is CASRRTGFGTGELFF. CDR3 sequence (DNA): TGTGCCAGCAGGAGAACAGGGTTTGGCACCGGGGAGCTGTTTTTT.

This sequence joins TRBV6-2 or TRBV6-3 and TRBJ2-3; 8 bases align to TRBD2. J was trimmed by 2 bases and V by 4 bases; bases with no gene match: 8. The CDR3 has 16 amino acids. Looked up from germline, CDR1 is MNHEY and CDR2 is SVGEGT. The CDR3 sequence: CASSSLERGFTDTQYF. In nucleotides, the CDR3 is TGTGCCAGCAGTTCCCTCGAGCGGGGGTTCACAGATACGCAGTATTTT.

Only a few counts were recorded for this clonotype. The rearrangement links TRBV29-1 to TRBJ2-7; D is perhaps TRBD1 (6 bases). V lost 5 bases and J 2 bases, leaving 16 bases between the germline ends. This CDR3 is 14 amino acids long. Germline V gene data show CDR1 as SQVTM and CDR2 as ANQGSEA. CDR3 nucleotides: TGCAGCGTTTTCTCTTTGGACAGAACCTACGAGCAGTACTTC. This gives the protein CSVFSLDRTYEQYF.

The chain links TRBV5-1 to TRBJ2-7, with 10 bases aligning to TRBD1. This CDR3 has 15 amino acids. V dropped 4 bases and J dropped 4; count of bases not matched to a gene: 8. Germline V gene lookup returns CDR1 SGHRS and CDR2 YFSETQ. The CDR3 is CASSGGQGELYEQYF. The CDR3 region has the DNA TGCGCCAGCAGCGGCGGACAGGGGGAGTTATACGAGCAGTACTTC. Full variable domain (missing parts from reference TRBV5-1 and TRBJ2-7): KAGVTQTPRYLIKTRGQQVTLSCSPISGHRSVSWYQQTPGQGLQFLFEYFSETQRNKGNFPGRFSGRQFSNSRSEMNVSTLELGDSALYLCASSGGQGELYEQYFGPGTRLTVT.

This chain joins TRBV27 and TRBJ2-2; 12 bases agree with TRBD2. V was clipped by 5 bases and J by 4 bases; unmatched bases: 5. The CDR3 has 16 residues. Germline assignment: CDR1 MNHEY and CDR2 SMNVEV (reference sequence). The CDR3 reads CASSTRLAGVTGELFF. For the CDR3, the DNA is TGTGCCAGCAGTACCCGACTAGCGGGAGTCACCGGGGAGCTGTTTTTT.

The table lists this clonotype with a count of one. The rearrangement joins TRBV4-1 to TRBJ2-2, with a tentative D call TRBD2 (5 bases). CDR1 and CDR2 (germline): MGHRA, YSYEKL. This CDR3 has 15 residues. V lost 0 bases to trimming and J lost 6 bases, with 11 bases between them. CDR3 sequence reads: CASSQDRPSPGELFF. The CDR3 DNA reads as TGCGCCAGCAGCCAAGATCGCCCTAGCCCCGGGGAGCTGTTTTTT.

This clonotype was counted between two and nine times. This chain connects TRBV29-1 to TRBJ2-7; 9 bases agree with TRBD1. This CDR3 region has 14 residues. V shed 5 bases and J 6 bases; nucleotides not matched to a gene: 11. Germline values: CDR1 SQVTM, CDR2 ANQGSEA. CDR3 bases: TGCAGCGTTATTCCAGGGACAGGGAGATCCGAGCAGTACTTC. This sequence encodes CSVIPGTGRSEQYF.

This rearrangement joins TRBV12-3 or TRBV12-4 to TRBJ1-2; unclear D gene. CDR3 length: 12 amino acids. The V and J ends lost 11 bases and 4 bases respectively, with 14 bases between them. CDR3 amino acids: CAEFREGYGYTF. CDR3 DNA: TGTGCCGAATTCAGAGAGGGCTATGGCTACACCTTC.

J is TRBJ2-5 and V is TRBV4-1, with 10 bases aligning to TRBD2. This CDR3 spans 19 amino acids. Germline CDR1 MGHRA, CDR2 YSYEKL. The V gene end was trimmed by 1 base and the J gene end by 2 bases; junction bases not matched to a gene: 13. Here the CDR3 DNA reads TGCGCCAGCAGCCAAGGGAACTACGGTAGCGGGGGGACTCAAGAGACCCAGTACTTC. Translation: CASSQGNYGSGGTQETQYF.

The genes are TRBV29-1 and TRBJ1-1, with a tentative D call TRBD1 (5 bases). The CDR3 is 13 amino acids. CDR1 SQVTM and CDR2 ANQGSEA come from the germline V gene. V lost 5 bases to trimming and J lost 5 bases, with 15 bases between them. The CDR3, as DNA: TGCAGCGTTTGCGAAACAGGTGGGACTGAAGCTTTCTTT. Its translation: CSVCETGGTEAFF.

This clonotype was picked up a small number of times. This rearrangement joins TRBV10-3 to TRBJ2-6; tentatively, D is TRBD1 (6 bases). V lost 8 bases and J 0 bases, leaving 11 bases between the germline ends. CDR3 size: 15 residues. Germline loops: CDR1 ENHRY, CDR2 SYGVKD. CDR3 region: CAISGQPSGANVLTF. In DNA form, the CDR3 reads TGTGCCATCTCAGGACAGCCCTCTGGGGCCAACGTCCTGACTTTC.